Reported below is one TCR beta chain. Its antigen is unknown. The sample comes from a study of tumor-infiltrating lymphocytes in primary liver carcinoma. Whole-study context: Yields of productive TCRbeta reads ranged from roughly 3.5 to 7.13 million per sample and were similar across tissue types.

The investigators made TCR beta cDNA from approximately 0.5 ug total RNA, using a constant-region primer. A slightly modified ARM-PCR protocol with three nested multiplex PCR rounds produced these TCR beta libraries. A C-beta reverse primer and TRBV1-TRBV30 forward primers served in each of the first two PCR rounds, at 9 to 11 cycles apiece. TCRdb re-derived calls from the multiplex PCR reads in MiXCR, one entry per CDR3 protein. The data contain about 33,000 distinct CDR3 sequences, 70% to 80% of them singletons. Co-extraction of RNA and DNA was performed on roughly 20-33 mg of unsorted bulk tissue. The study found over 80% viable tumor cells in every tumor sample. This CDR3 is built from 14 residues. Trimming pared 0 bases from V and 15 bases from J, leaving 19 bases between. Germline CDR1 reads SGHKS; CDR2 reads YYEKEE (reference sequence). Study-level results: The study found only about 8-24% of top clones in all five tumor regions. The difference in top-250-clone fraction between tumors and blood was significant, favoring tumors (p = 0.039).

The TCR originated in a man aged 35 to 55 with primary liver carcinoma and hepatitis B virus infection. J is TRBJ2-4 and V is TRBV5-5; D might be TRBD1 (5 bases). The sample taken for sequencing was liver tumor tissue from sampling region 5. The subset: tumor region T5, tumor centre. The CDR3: CASSLEQAKNIMYF. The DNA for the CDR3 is TGTGCCAGCAGCTTGGAACAGGCCAAAAACATTATGTACTTC.